This TCR beta chain emerged from a study of shared clonotypes between healthy human individuals (dated by TCRdb to the early 2020s). Broadly, across the study: A couple of women and a few men aged 18 to 49 years were included in the cohort. To estimate repertoire size and how much clonotypes are shared between individuals, the study performed deep sequencing of blood TCR repertoires from about five healthy adults. To increase sequencing depth and limit assay-specific biases, different laboratories used diverse techniques to prepare libraries and sequence TCR repertoires. Leukapheresis yielded between about 0.85 and 10 billion PBMCs per donor.

What the study reported, not specific to this receptor: Pairwise subsampling led to the expectation that sequencing depth would affect the degree of clonotype sharing among donors. Sampling was restricted to blood, and TCR repertoires in tissue are likely to differ from TCR repertoires in blood. The small number of donors limited the genetic and exposure-history diversity represented.

CDR3 length: 13 amino acids, cysteine to phenylalanine. Just CDR3 DNA is preserved here, 39 bases in frame from base 1. According to the germline V gene, CDR1 reads SGHTA and CDR2 reads FQGNSA. Using the deep immunoSEQ assay, TCR CDR3 regions were amplified from genomic DNA by multiplex PCR. Extracted genomic DNA from each cell subset was distributed evenly across all wells of several immunoSEQ 96-well plates, and each plate was treated as a replicate. For unsorted PBMC, approximately 0.3 ug genomic DNA, equal to 25,000 to 35,000 T cell genomes, was loaded into each replicate PCR. Ten immunoSEQ deep assay plates were used to sequence unsorted PBMC genomic DNA. The purified libraries were quantified using a Qubit 3.0 fluorometer, sized with a Bioanalyzer 2100, and then quantified again using the KAPA Library Quantification kit. Every immunoSEQ 96-well plate was sequenced on a dedicated single-read 150-cycle Illumina NextSeq 550 flow cell. The paper's processing steps were these. Because the immunoSEQ output held only junctional sequences and lacked quality scores, the filtering could not match the filtering applied to full-length reads. Sequences were annotated with PyIR, a Python wrapper for IgBLAST v1.9, and V/J genes and CDR3 were assigned using IMGT germline references. Reads were removed for weak V/J assignments (E-value above 1e-6), missing CDR3, stop codons, out-of-frame junctions, or ambiguous translated residues. A V3J clonotype was defined by an identical inferred V gene, J gene, and CDR3 amino acid sequence. Percentage overlap between repertoires was computed as shared unique clonotypes divided by the size of the smaller repertoire. RTK rarefaction, the Chao1 estimator, and Recon v2.1 estimates of unobserved clonotypes were used to assess repertoire richness. The clones in this table, taken by TCRdb from immuneACCESS, are in-frame only. Not every clone is retained; where verified, under half of the shortfall comes from an unresolved V gene, and the cause of the rest is unknown. The DNA gave D and trimming, while V, J and clone size come from that table. This sample has about half a million clones in its table, and 81% of those were observed once. The leading ten clones occupy about 13% of the sample.

The donors were healthy, HIV-negative adults with no recently reported acute infections or vaccinations. Every donor was a Caucasian adult living in Nashville, Tennessee, USA. For unsorted samples, some 100 million PBMCs were counted, and genomic DNA was extracted using the QIAamp DNA Blood Mini kit. After blood collection by leukapheresis, PBMCs were isolated using Ficoll-Histopaque density gradient centrifugation and then cryopreserved in the vapor phase of liquid nitrogen. Concerning this clone itself: Its antigen target is currently unknown. A far larger clone differs by one base, so this is likely a read error. Other nucleotide sequences from this sample produce the same CDR3.

The sample comprised PBMCs. The sequence was collected from a woman in her 40s in good health. Some clones in this sample may be carry-over from other donors' samples. The chain links TRBV7-2 with TRBJ2-4, with TRBD1 tentatively as D gene (5 bases match). The nucleotide sequence reads as follows: TGTGCCAGCCGATCCACGGACAAAAACATTCAGTACTTT. It encodes CASRSTDKNIQYF. The variable domain in full, with residues beyond the CDR3 obtained from the reference TRBV7-2 and TRBJ2-4 genes, is GAGVSQSPSNKVTEKGKDVELRCDPISGHTALYWYRQSLGQGLEFLIYFQGNSAPDKSGLPSDRFSAERTGGSVSTLTIQRTQQEDSAVYLCASRSTDKNIQYFGAGTRLSVL.